This record covers a single T cell receptor beta chain. The antigen remains undetermined. Mismatch repair deficiency was confirmed in all patients, by PCR or immunohistochemistry. Profiling relied on immunoSEQ multiplex PCR, and the TCRdb table lists in-frame clones only, not all of them. The profile shows approximately 60,000 clones, 88% of them singletons. This entry comes from a study of PD-1 blockade in mismatch repair-deficient tumors. Overall study: All were previously treated, progressing patients with approximately 11 mismatch repair-deficient cancer types. Findings and limits, study-wide: Tumor-resident clones, often undetectable pretreatment in blood, expanded then contracted after pembrolizumab.

The germline V gene has CDR1 LNHDA and CDR2 SQIVND (reference sequence). Trimming removed 5 bases from V and 11 bases from J, with 28 bases in between. The CDR3 extends over 17 amino acids. The sample was peripheral blood, taken 52 weeks after starting pembrolizumab. V and J are TRBV19 and TRBJ1-5; TRBD1 might be the D (5 bases). This sequence originates from an adult with mismatch repair-deficient cancer. This CDR3 reads CASSFSLVADSLSSQHF. In nucleotides, the CDR3 is TGTGCCAGTAGTTTTTCTTTGGTCGCCGACAGTTTATCGTCCCAGCATTTT.